The clone carrying this T cell receptor beta chain has more than one count but fewer than ten. Its antigen is undetermined. The CDR3 consists of 16 residues. Trimming took 1 base from V and 1 from J, leaving 14 bases between them. Germline assignment: CDR1 MGHRA and CDR2 YSYEKL. Participants, patients aged 18 to 65, had newly diagnosed hyperthyroidism with a duration under 2 months. A patient was excluded if there was uncontrolled infection, other autoimmune disease, pregnancy or lactation. The PBMCs studied were ones that came from 8 to 10 ml fresh peripheral blood. The source of the sample is a study of T cells in Graves' hyperthyroidism and ophthalmopathy. Study-wide results and limits: Researchers found most expanded thyroid clonotypes above 0.001 in blood as well.

The source material, RNA transcripts, was used to amplify TCR beta CDR3 regions. Researchers ran a first-round RT-PCR on the TCR CDR3 using the HTBI primer set. TCRdb reprocessed the multiplex PCR reads with MiXCR, giving one entry per CDR3 protein. Of roughly 300,000 distinct CDR3 sequences in the sample, around 20% were seen once. This TCR was recovered from a woman between 50 and 59 years old with Graves' hyperthyroidism. The sample taken for sequencing was blood. The rearrangement links TRBV4-1 to TRBJ2-7; tentative D call: TRBD1 (5 bases). The CDR3 spells CASSQVGRARSYEQYF. The CDR3 DNA sequence: TGCGCCAGCAGCCAAGTAGGCAGGGCGCGATCCTACGAGCAGTACTTC.